A single sample is the source of the 5 T cell receptor beta chains below, sequenced in a study of blood T cell repertoires in COVID-19. This table comes from immunoSEQ multiplex PCR, and its TCRdb copy is limited to in-frame clones, with some not included. The table includes approximately 160,000 clones, just over 90% detected once. Sample: peripheral blood. The receptors were sampled from a woman aged 55-70 years with COVID-19, enrolled during active disease.

This chain uses TRBV7-8 with TRBJ2-7, with no clear D. CDR3 size: 12 residues. CDR1 is SGHVS and CDR2 is FQNEAQ in the germline V gene. Trimming cost V 1 base and J 6 bases, with 7 bases left between them. Written as DNA, the CDR3 is TGTGCCAGCAGCTTAGGTTCCGGCGAGCAGTACTTC. This encodes CASSLGSGEQYF.

V gene TRBV21-1 combines with J gene TRBJ1-6; the listed D gene, TRBD1, was not tested against the DNA. TRBV21-1 is reported as a pseudogene. CDR3 length: 14 amino acids. In nucleotides, the CDR3 is TGTGCCAGCAGCAAATGGACAGGGAATTCACCCCTCCACTTT. Its translation is CASSKWTGNSPLHF.

The V gene is TRBV3-1 (or the pseudogene TRBV3-2), the J gene TRBJ2-6; 7 nucleotides agree with TRBD1. CDR1 and CDR2 from the germline V gene are LGHDT and YNNKEL (reference sequence). The V segment lost 4 bases and the J segment 2 bases; nucleotides outside the gene matches: 8. CDR3 length: 17 amino acids. CDR3 sequence reads: CASSRTGRRAGANVLTF. The CDR3 coding sequence is TGTGCCAGCAGCCGGACAGGAAGGCGCGCTGGGGCCAACGTCCTGACTTTC.

The V call is TRBV2, the J call TRBJ2-7; D is possibly TRBD2 (6 bases). Germline CDR1 reads SNHLY; CDR2 reads FYNNEI. There are 17 residues in the CDR3. With 8 bases removed from V and 0 bases from J, the gap between germline ends came to 23 bases. The CDR3 spells CASRYRSGTLNSYEQYF. The CDR3, as DNA: TGTGCCAGCCGGTACCGGAGTGGGACTCTTAACTCCTACGAGCAGTACTTC.

V usage is TRBV12-5 and J usage is TRBJ1-6; the D gene is possibly TRBD1 (5 bases). CDR1 is LGHNT, CDR2 FRNRAP, per germline. Between the trimmed V and J ends, which lost 1 base and 13 bases, there was a span of 11 bases. The CDR3 loop spans 13 amino acids. The CDR3 spells CASGLAGGVPLHF. CDR3 DNA: TGTGCTAGTGGTTTGGCGGGGGGGGTCCCCCTCCACTTT.